This T cell receptor (beta chain) emerged from a study of blood T cell repertoires in COVID-19. Study-level background: Sources were T cells, B-cell-depleted T cells, or PBMCs; the material itself was cDNA or gDNA.

Original handling: The assay estimated nucleated cells by amplifying reference gene primers. Profiling relied on immunoSEQ multiplex PCR, and the TCRdb table lists in-frame clones only, not all of them. V, J and clone size derive from that table, while D and trimming were established from the DNA sequence. Here the sample spans over 120,000 clones, more than 65% being singletons. Sequences were obtained from peripheral blood. This TCR came from a woman aged 55-69 years with acute or convalescent COVID-19.

The CDR3, as DNA: TGCGCCAGCAGCCAAGAGGCGATTGGGACACCAACTGGAAACACCATATATTTT. Residues: CASSQEAIGTPTGNTIYF. V and J are TRBV4-1 and TRBJ1-3, with D possibly matching TRBD1 (6 bases). CDR3 length equals 18 residues. Germline V CDR1 and CDR2: MGHRA, YSYEKL. V was clipped by 0 bases and J by 2 bases, with 17 bases between them.